These 27 T cell receptor beta chains share one sample of origin, sequenced in a study of T cells in localized non-small cell lung cancer. Some clones are missing from TCRdb's copy, which holds only in-frame ones; the method was immunoSEQ multiplex PCR. The sample contains 2,500 to 3,000 clones, approximately 18% of which appear only once. The sequenced sample was lung tumor tissue, obtained before any cancer treatment. The receptors shown here come from a male donor aged 60 or over with stage II squamous cell lung carcinoma.

This chain links TRBV6-8 with TRBJ2-7, with D perhaps matching TRBD2 (6 bases). This CDR3 region has 12 residues. Trimming shortened V by 7 bases and J by 7 bases, and 14 bases separated the two germline ends. Looked up from germline, CDR1 is MNHGY and CDR2 is SAAAGT. The CDR3 bases are TGTGCCAGCACCGACGGGAGTGGGGAGCAGTACTTC. The encoded protein is CASTDGSGEQYF.

This chain connects TRBV5-1 to TRBJ1-4; 8 bases are shared with TRBD1. Germline assignment: CDR1 SGHRS and CDR2 YFSETQ. V trimming: 4 bases; J trimming: 0 bases; junction bases outside the gene matches: 8. This CDR3 contains 17 residues. DNA of the CDR3: TGCGCCAGCAGCCAGGGACAGGCAACCACAACTAATGAAAAACTGTTTTTT. Translating gives CASSQGQATTTNEKLFF.

The chain joins TRBV6-8 to TRBJ1-2, with 8 bases aligning to TRBD1. The CDR3 length is 16 residues. Per the germline V gene, CDR1 is MNHGY and CDR2 is SAAAGT. The ends lost 0 bases at V and 6 bases at J; junction bases unmatched: 9. The CDR3 region has the DNA TGTGCCAGCAGTTACTCACAAAAACAGGGGGGGGATGGCTACACCTTC. Translating it yields CASSYSQKQGGDGYTF.

This clone has just a few counts. V gene TRBV14 combines with J gene TRBJ1-1, with TRBD1 as a possible D gene (5 bases). The CDR3 is 15 residues long. The germline V gene encodes CDR1 SGHDN and CDR2 FVKESK. V was clipped by 3 bases and J by 4 bases, with 15 bases between them. Here the CDR3 reads CASSQVVGVSTEAFF. The CDR3 DNA reads TGTGCCAGCAGCCAGGTCGTGGGGGTATCCACTGAAGCTTTCTTT.

This clone was counted only a few times. The chain links TRBV28 to TRBJ1-2, with 10 bases matching TRBD1. After removal of 5 bases from V and 2 bases from J, the junction contained 5 bases not matched to a gene. The CDR3 totals 15 residues. The germline CDR1 and CDR2 sequences are MDHEN and SYDVKM. The CDR3 reads CASSPVGQGNYGYTF. Here the CDR3 DNA reads TGTGCCAGCAGTCCGGTGGGACAGGGGAACTATGGCTACACCTTC.

The V and J genes are TRBV6-8 and TRBJ2-2, with TRBD1 as a possible D gene (5 bases). Trimming took off 5 bases at V and 6 bases at J, with 13 bases between the two ends. The CDR3 has 14 amino acids. Per the germline V gene, CDR1 is MNHGY and CDR2 is SAAAGT. The DNA for the CDR3 is TGTGCCAGCAGTATCCAGGGTGGATCCGGGGAGCTGTTTTTT. This sequence encodes CASSIQGGSGELFF.

By proportion, this clone is medium-sized. V usage is TRBV6-8 and J usage is TRBJ2-1; the D gene is possibly TRBD1 (6 bases). Trimming removed 2 bases at V and 8 bases at J, with 10 bases between. The germline V gene has CDR1 MNHGY and CDR2 SAAAGT. This CDR3 region has 13 residues. This chain's CDR3 is CASSYGRGHEQFF. Here the CDR3 DNA reads TGTGCCAGCAGTTACGGCAGGGGCCATGAGCAGTTCTTC.

This clone occurred a few times. The chain uses TRBV6-8 and TRBJ1-1; D ambiguous. The CDR3 sequence is 14 residues long. Per germline, CDR1 MNHGY and CDR2 SAAAGT. The V end lost 6 bases, the J end lost 0 bases, and 11 bases lay between the germline ends. The CDR3 region is CASRTIGMNTEAFF. The CDR3 DNA is TGTGCCAGCAGGACGATAGGGATGAACACTGAAGCTTTCTTT.

This clone appeared a few times. V is TRBV11-3 and J is TRBJ2-2; 7 bases are a match to TRBD2. V was pared by 2 bases and J by 0 bases, with 3 bases of the junction left unmatched. CDR1 is SGHNT and CDR2 is YENEEA in the germline V gene. The CDR3 has 16 residues. Here the CDR3 DNA reads TGTGCCAGCAGCTTACGGCTAGCGGCGAACACCGGGGAGCTGTTTTTT. Protein sequence: CASSLRLAANTGELFF.

By sample fraction, this clone is medium-sized (0.01 to 0.1%). The V call is TRBV6-8, the J call TRBJ2-1; D gene uncertain. The CDR3 is 12 residues long. The ends were cut back, 10 bases at V and 5 bases at J, with 12 bases in the middle. Germline V lookup: CDR1 MNHGY, CDR2 SAAAGT. The CDR3 DNA reads TGTGCCATCAGAGACTCAGACAATGAGCAGTTCTTC. Translated, it gives CAIRDSDNEQFF.

The chain couples TRBV9 to TRBJ2-7; the D gene could be TRBD1 or TRBD2 (7 bases each). V was trimmed by 5 bases and J by 2 bases, leaving 20 bases between them. Germline lookup yields CDR1 SGDLS and CDR2 YYNGEE. The CDR3 totals 16 residues. In nucleotides, the CDR3 is TGTGCCAGCAGTGAGTTCGGCAGGGGGGGTCCCTACGAGCAGTACTTC. Protein sequence: CASSEFGRGGPYEQYF.

This clone was seen ten or more times. This sequence joins TRBV11-3 and TRBJ2-5; TRBD2 aligns across 8 bases. The length of the CDR3 is 14 residues. Trimming removed 7 bases from V and 2 bases from J; junction bases left unmatched: 6. The V gene's germline CDR1 is SGHNT and CDR2 YENEEA. CDR3 loop: CASTWSGGQETQYF. The CDR3 DNA reads as TGTGCCAGCACTTGGAGCGGGGGACAAGAGACCCAGTACTTC.

This clone showed up just a few times. The chain has TRBV30 and TRBJ2-1; a possible D gene is TRBD1 (5 bases). Germline V CDR1 and CDR2: GTSNPN, SVGIG (reference sequence). This CDR3 contains 12 residues. V gave up 5 bases and J gave up 1 base, with 6 bases separating them. This chain's CDR3 is CAWGASYNEQFF. The DNA of the CDR3 is TGTGCCTGGGGGGCTTCCTACAATGAGCAGTTCTTC.

The chain couples TRBV5-1 to TRBJ2-1, with TRBD2 matching over 7 bases. The germline V gene encodes CDR1 SGHRS and CDR2 YFSETQ. This CDR3 has 14 residues. V lost 7 bases to trimming and J lost 4 bases; unmatched junction nucleotides: 8. DNA of the CDR3: TGCGCCAGCGACCCGGGAGGAGGATACAATGAGCAGTTCTTC. This codes for CASDPGGGYNEQFF. The full variable domain, with the rest looked up from reference TRBV5-1 and TRBJ2-1, is KAGVTQTPRYLIKTRGQQVTLSCSPISGHRSVSWYQQTPGQGLQFLFEYFSETQRNKGNFPGRFSGRQFSNSRSEMNVSTLELGDSALYLCASDPGGGYNEQFFGPGTRLTVL.

This clone was counted a few times. This CDR3 reads CASSVVGRGTDTQYF. CDR3 coding DNA: TGTGCCAGCAGCGTAGTGGGGCGCGGGACAGATACGCAGTATTTT. The chain combines TRBV9 with TRBJ2-3, with D tentatively TRBD1 or TRBD2 (5 bases each). V dropped 0 bases and J dropped 3 bases, with 11 bases sitting between them. CDR1 is SGDLS, CDR2 YYNGEE, per germline. There are 15 residues in the CDR3.

The V gene is TRBV11-3, the J gene TRBJ2-3; the D gene is possibly TRBD1 (6 bases). The germline V gene encodes CDR1 SGHNT and CDR2 YENEEA. V was shortened by 5 bases and J by 6 bases, with 15 bases between the two germline ends. The CDR3 contains 14 residues. DNA for the CDR3: TGTGCCAGCAGCGCTTATAAGCAGGGGGATACGCAGTATTTT. It codes for CASSAYKQGDTQYF.

The chain carries TRBV6-8 and TRBJ2-7; 9 bases match TRBD2. From germline, CDR1 is MNHGY and CDR2 SAAAGT. The V and J ends lost 5 bases and 7 bases, in that order; junction bases with no gene match: 12. The CDR3 spans 15 residues. For the CDR3, the DNA is TGTGCCAGCAGTGCTGAGGGACTAGCCCCGAGAGAGCAGTACTTC. Its translation: CASSAEGLAPREQYF.

This clone ranks as large. The chain has TRBV11-3 and TRBJ1-6; the match to TRBD1 covers 7 bases. V shed 4 bases and J 7 bases; nucleotides not matched to a gene: 7. The V gene's germline CDR1 is SGHNT and CDR2 YENEEA. This CDR3 has 15 residues. CDR3 region: CASSSRQGPNSPLHF. For the CDR3, the DNA is TGTGCCAGCAGCTCCCGACAGGGTCCCAATTCACCCCTCCACTTT.

The chain joins TRBV28 to TRBJ1-1, with D tentatively TRBD1 (5 bases). The CDR3 totals 17 residues. V lost 2 bases, J lost 1 base, and 17 bases lay in between. Germline CDR1 is MDHEN and CDR2 is SYDVKM. CDR3 protein: CASSLVFGGTGNTEAFF. In DNA form, the CDR3 reads TGTGCCAGCAGTTTAGTCTTTGGAGGGACGGGGAACACTGAAGCTTTCTTT.

By its share, this clone is medium-sized. CDR3 sequence reads: CASSSGGQGPSDYEQYF. The CDR3 nucleotides read TGTGCCAGCAGCTCCGGGGGTCAGGGCCCGTCCGACTACGAGCAGTACTTC. The chain couples TRBV11-3 to TRBJ2-7, with D maybe TRBD2 (6 bases). From germline, CDR1 is SGHNT and CDR2 YENEEA. The V end was cut by 4 bases, the J end by 3 bases, with 22 bases between. The CDR3 sequence is 17 residues long. Together with reference TRBV11-3 and TRBJ2-7, the CDR3 gives the full variable domain: EAGVVQSPRYKIIEKKQPVAFWCNPISGHNTLYWYLQNLGQGPELLIRYENEEAVDDSQLPKDRFSAERLKGVDSTLKIQPAELGDSAVYLCASSSGGQGPSDYEQYFGPGTRLTVT.

This clone was counted between two and nine times. The rearrangement joins TRBV29-1 to TRBJ1-1; tentative D call: TRBD1 (5 bases). From germline, CDR1 is SQVTM and CDR2 ANQGSEA. V shed 3 bases and J shed 5 bases, with 10 bases lying between them. The CDR3 is 12 residues long. The CDR3 sequence is CSVEEGKTEAFF. CDR3 DNA: TGCAGCGTTGAGGAGGGGAAAACTGAAGCTTTCTTT.

At least ten counts were recorded for this clone. The genes are TRBV7-4 and TRBJ2-2; D may match TRBD1 or TRBD2 (5 bases each). In germline, CDR1 is SGHVT, CDR2 SQSDAQ. This CDR3 comprises 15 residues. Trimming removed 5 bases from V and 5 bases from J, with 15 bases in between. The CDR3 nucleotides read TGTGCCAGCAGCCCAACTCTTGGGGGAACCGGGGAGCTGTTTTTT. Its translation: CASSPTLGGTGELFF.

This chain links TRBV28 with TRBJ2-3, with 7 bases aligning to TRBD2. After removal of 5 bases from V and 2 bases from J, the junction contained 13 bases not matched to a gene. The CDR3 spans 17 residues. Germline CDR1 reads MDHEN; CDR2 reads SYDVKM. The CDR3 reads CASSPHVGSGYTDTQYF. Here the CDR3 DNA reads TGTGCCAGCAGTCCCCACGTGGGTAGCGGGTACACAGATACGCAGTATTTT.

This chain connects TRBV5-1 to TRBJ1-2; TRBD1 matches at 9 bases. The V and J ends lost 0 bases and 6 bases, in that order; junction bases with no gene match: 3. Germline values: CDR1 SGHRS, CDR2 YFSETQ. This CDR3 has 14 residues. In nucleotides, the CDR3 is TGCGCCAGCAGCTTGGACAGGGGGCTACATGGCTACACCTTC. Residues: CASSLDRGLHGYTF.

The V gene is TRBV5-1, the J gene TRBJ2-1, with 10 bases lining up with TRBD2. The CDR3 extends over 15 amino acids. CDR1 SGHRS and CDR2 YFSETQ come from the germline V gene. V dropped 4 bases and J dropped 4; count of bases not matched to a gene: 5. This CDR3 is CASSISSGGYNEQFF. Written as DNA, the CDR3 is TGCGCCAGCAGCATATCTAGCGGGGGTTACAATGAGCAGTTCTTC.

This chain links TRBV5-1 with TRBJ1-1, with 7 bases aligning to TRBD1. CDR3 length equals 17 residues. Germline CDR1 and CDR2: SGHRS and YFSETQ. V dropped 2 bases and J dropped 0; count of bases not matched to a gene: 10. The CDR3 reads CASSFRTGVLMNTEAFF. The CDR3 region has the DNA TGCGCCAGCAGCTTTAGGACAGGCGTACTCATGAACACTGAAGCTTTCTTT.

A few counts support this clone. The DNA of the CDR3 is TGTGCCAGCAGGGGGCGTTTATCCTACGAGCAGTACTTC. Its protein product is CASRGRLSYEQYF. This chain links TRBV6-8 with TRBJ2-7; perhaps TRBD1 as D (5 bases). This CDR3 is built from 13 residues. Germline V CDR1 and CDR2: MNHGY, SAAAGT. Deletions cut 6 bases from V and 1 base from J, with 10 bases between.